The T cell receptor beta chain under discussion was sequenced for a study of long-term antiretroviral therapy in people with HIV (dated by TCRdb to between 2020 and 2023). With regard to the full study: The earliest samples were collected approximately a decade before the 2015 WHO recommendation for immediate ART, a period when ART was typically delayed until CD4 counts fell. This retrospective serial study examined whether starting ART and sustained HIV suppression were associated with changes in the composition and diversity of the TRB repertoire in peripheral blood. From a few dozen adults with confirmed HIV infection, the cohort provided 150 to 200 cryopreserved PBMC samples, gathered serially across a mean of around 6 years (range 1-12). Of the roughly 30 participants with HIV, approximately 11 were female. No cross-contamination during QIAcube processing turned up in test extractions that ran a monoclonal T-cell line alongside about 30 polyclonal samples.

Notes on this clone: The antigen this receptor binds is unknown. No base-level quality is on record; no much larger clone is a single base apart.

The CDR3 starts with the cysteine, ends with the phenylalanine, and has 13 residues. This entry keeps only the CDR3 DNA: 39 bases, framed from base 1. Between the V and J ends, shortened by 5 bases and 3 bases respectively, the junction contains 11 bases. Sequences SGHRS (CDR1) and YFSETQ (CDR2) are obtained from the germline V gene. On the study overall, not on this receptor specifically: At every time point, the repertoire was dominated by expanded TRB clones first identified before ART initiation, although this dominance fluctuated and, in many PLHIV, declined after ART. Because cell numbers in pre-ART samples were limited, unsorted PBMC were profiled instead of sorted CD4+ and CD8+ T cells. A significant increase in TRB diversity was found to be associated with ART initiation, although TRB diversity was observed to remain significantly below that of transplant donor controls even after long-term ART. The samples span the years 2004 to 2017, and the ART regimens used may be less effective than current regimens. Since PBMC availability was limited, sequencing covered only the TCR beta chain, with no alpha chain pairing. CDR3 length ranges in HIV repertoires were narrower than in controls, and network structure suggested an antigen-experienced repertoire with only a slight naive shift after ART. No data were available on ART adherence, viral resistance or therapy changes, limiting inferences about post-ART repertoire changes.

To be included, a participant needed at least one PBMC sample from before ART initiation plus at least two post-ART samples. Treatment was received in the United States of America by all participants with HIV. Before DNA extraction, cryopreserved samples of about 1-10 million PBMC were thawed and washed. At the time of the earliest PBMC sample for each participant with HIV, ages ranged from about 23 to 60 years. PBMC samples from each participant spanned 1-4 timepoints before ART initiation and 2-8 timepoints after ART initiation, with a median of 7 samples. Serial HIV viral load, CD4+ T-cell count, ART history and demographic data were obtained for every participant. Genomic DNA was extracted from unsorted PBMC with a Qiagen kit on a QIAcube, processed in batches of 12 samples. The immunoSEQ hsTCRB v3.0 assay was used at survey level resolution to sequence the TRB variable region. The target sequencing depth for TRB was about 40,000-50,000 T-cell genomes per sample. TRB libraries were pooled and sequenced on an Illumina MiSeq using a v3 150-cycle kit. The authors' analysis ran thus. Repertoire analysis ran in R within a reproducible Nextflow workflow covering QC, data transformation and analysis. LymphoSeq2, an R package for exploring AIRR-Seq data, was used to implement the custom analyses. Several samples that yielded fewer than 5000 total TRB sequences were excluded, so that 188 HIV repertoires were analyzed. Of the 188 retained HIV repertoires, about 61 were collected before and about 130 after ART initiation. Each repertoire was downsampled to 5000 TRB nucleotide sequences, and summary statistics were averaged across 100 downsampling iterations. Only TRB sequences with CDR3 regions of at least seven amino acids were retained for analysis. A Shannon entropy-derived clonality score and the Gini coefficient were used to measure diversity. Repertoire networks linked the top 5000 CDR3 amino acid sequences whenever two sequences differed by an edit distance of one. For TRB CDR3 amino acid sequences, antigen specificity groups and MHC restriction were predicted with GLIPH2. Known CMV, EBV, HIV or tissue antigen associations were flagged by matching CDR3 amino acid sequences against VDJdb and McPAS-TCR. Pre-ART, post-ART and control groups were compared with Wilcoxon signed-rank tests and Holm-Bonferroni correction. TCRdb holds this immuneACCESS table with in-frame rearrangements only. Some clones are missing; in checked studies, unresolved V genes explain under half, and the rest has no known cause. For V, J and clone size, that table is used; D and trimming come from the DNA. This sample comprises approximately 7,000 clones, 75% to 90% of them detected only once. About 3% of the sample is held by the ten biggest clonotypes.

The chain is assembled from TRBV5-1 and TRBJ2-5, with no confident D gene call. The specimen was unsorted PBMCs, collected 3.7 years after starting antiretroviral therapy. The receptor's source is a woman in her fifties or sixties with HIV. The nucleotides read TGCGCCAGCAGGACGCTGTCGGAAGAGACCCAGTACTTC. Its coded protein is CASRTLSEETQYF.